The 9 T cell receptor beta chains in this list originate from one sample, sequenced in a study of T cell responses to AZD1222 COVID-19 vaccine (dated by TCRdb to 2020 to 2022). In the paper's terms, the time point label means: about 28 days (+/-7) after the second vaccine dose. Libraries were prepared through the immunoSEQ multiplex PCR assay. The clones in this table, taken by TCRdb from immuneACCESS, are in-frame only. Not every clone is retained; where verified, under half of the shortfall comes from an unresolved V gene, and the cause of the rest is unknown. The sample table holds tens of thousands of clones, of which approximately 84% were seen once. Together, the top ten hold more than 9.5% of the sample. The starting material was peripheral blood, obtained 28 days after the second AZD1222 dose. These receptors originate from an adult who received the AZD1222 COVID-19 vaccine.

This chain joins TRBV2 and TRBJ1-2; 7 nucleotides agree with TRBD1. With V trimmed by 6 bases and J by 8 bases, 12 bases remained unmatched. CDR3 length equals 14 residues. Germline CDR1 is SNHLY and CDR2 is FYNNEI. The CDR3 DNA sequence: TGTGCCAGCAGAACAGGGGTGGTGTCGGGGGGCTACACCTTC. Protein sequence: CASRTGVVSGGYTF.

The chain joins TRBV3-1 (or the pseudogene TRBV3-2) to TRBJ2-7; possibly TRBD1 for D (5 bases). The CDR3 consists of 13 residues. Germline V CDR1 and CDR2: LGHDT, YNNKEL (reference sequence). Trimming pared 6 bases from V and 3 bases from J, leaving 12 bases between. For the CDR3, the DNA is TGTGCCAGCAGTCGACAGAGAGACTACGAGCAGTACTTC. It specifies CASSRQRDYEQYF.

The chain couples TRBV10-2 to TRBJ1-1, with no clear D. V lost 1 base and J 4 bases, leaving 4 bases between the germline ends. In germline, CDR1 is WSHSY, CDR2 SAAADI. This CDR3 region has 12 residues. In nucleotides, the CDR3 is TGCGCCAGCAGTGAGTGGGGCACTGAAGCTTTCTTT. This gives the protein CASSEWGTEAFF.

V usage is TRBV7-2 and J usage is TRBJ2-5; 7 bases fit TRBD1. CDR3 length equals 14 residues. From germline, CDR1 is SGHTA and CDR2 FQGNSA. Trimming removed 0 bases from V and 3 bases from J; junction bases left unmatched: 1. The CDR3 nucleotides read TGTGCCAGCAGCTTAGCTGGGACAGAAGAGACCCAGTACTTC. Translation gives CASSLAGTEETQYF.

V is TRBV15 and J is TRBJ1-1, with TRBD1 matching 7 bases. Germline lookup yields CDR1 LNHNV and CDR2 YYDKDF (reference sequence). V gave up 3 bases and J gave up 5 bases; unmatched junction bases: 3. CDR3 length equals 13 residues. The CDR3 here is CATSRTGQTEAFF. Written as DNA, the CDR3 is TGTGCCACCAGCAGGACAGGGCAGACTGAAGCTTTCTTT.

V is TRBV3-1 (or the pseudogene TRBV3-2) and J is TRBJ1-4; 7 bases line up with TRBD1. V lost 8 bases to trimming and J lost 6 bases; unmatched junction nucleotides: 6. This CDR3 is built from 13 residues. Germline assignment: CDR1 LGHDT and CDR2 YNNKEL (reference sequence). Written as DNA, the CDR3 is TGTGCCAGCGGCAGGACAGGTGATGAAAAACTGTTTTTT. It yields the protein CASGRTGDEKLFF.

The chain uses TRBV19 and TRBJ1-3; 7 bases line up with TRBD1. Per germline, CDR1 LNHDA and CDR2 SQIVND (reference sequence). The CDR3 runs to 16 residues. Losses at the gene ends were 8 bases for V and 1 base for J; bases not matched to a gene: 11. In DNA form, the CDR3 reads TGTGCCAGTCACCTCAGGACAGGCATATCTGGAAACACCATATATTTT. Translation gives CASHLRTGISGNTIYF.

This chain joins TRBV27 and TRBJ1-1, with D unresolved. The germline CDR1 and CDR2 sequences are MNHEY and SMNVEV (reference sequence). The CDR3 runs to 13 residues. V was pared by 2 bases and J by 5 bases, with 9 bases between. CDR3 in DNA: TGTGCCAGCAGTTTAAGTTTGAGGACTGAAGCTTTCTTT. Amino acid sequence: CASSLSLRTEAFF.

The V and J genes are TRBV19 and TRBJ1-4; D may be TRBD1 (5 bases). Germline CDR1 and CDR2: LNHDA and SQIVND (reference sequence). The V end was cut by 3 bases, the J end by 10 bases, with 15 bases between. The CDR3 has 14 residues. CDR3 loop: CASSMGPAIGKLFF. As DNA, the CDR3 is TGTGCCAGTAGTATGGGACCTGCGATTGGAAAACTGTTTTTT.